The text below deals with one TCR beta chain. The sample comes from a study of blood T cell repertoires in COVID-19. In the study overall: Acute-phase and convalescent COVID-19 samples originated in the United States, Italy and Spain. T cells, B-cell-depleted T cells, or PBMCs provided the cDNA or gDNA that served as material.

Original processing methods: Researchers report that nucleated cell counts were estimated from reference gene primer amplification. Using immunoSEQ multiplex PCR, the repertoire was profiled, and TCRdb retains in-frame clones only, with some absent. That table is the source of V, J and clone size, and D and trimming were worked out from the DNA. The sample has tens of thousands of clones; approximately 78% are singletons. The sequencing input was peripheral blood. This sequence originates from a human donor in a cohort sampled during active or convalescent COVID-19.

The CDR3 DNA is TGCGCCAGCAGCCAAGCCCCTCCGGGACAGGGGGGAAACATTCAGTACTTC. This encodes CASSQAPPGQGGNIQYF. The chain joins TRBV4-3 to TRBJ2-4; TRBD1 matches 11 bases. Germline V gene lookup returns CDR1 LGHNA and CDR2 YSLEER. With V trimmed by 1 base and J by 6 bases, 8 bases remained unmatched. The CDR3 is made up of 17 amino acids.